These 7 T cell receptor beta chains came from one sample sequenced in a study of cytomegalovirus exposure and HLA in healthy donors. In the PCR, 60 Vbeta and 13 Jbeta primers were used. Assay: immunoSEQ multiplex PCR; the TCRdb copy retains only in-frame clones and omits some. In the table there are more than 90,000 clones, around 73% of which are singletons. Sequenced sample: PBMCs. These receptor sequences come from a woman aged 40 to 55 in good health and CMV-seropositive.

The genes are TRBV18 and TRBJ1-1; no clear D. The germline V gene encodes CDR1 KGHSH and CDR2 LQKENI. There are 13 residues in the CDR3. V was trimmed by 6 bases and J by 4 bases, leaving 12 bases between them. CDR3 DNA: TGTGCCAGCTCTCGGAGCCAGAGCACTGAAGCTTTCTTT. Protein: CASSRSQSTEAFF.

The J gene is TRBJ2-5, the V gene TRBV5-4; 16 bases align to TRBD2. Germline V gene sequence: CDR1 SGHNT, CDR2 YYREEE (reference sequence). The CDR3 has 20 amino acids. V gave up 3 bases and J gave up 6 bases; unmatched junction bases: 17. CDR3 sequence: CASSYNPGLAGGLLMKTQYF. Here the CDR3 DNA reads TGTGCCAGCAGCTACAATCCGGGACTAGCGGGAGGGCTGTTGATGAAGACCCAGTACTTC.

The CDR3 protein is CASSSPETGQETQYF. The CDR3 DNA reads as TGTGCCAGCAGTTCGCCGGAGACAGGGCAAGAGACCCAGTACTTC. This sequence joins TRBV6-5 and TRBJ2-5; 7 bases line up with TRBD1. Germline trimming cut 4 bases from V and 2 bases from J; bases unmatched to any gene: 7. Germline V CDR1 and CDR2: MNHEY, SVGAGI. This CDR3 contains 15 residues.

This rearrangement joins TRBV9 to TRBJ2-1, with TRBD2 matching over 10 bases. V dropped 3 bases and J dropped 4; count of bases not matched to a gene: 10. This CDR3 contains 17 residues. Germline CDR1 and CDR2: SGDLS and YYNGEE. CDR3: CASSAQPGLATYNEQFF. The CDR3 DNA follows: TGTGCCAGCAGCGCCCAGCCGGGACTAGCGACTTACAATGAGCAGTTCTTC.

The chain is built from TRBV18 and TRBJ1-3; 10 bases map to TRBD1. V lost 4 bases, J lost 7 bases, and 7 bases stayed unmatched. Germline V gene lookup returns CDR1 KGHSH and CDR2 LQKENI. The CDR3 is 15 residues long. The CDR3 DNA is TGTGCCAGCTCACAGGGACAGGGGATACGGAACACCATATATTTT. It yields the protein CASSQGQGIRNTIYF.

CDR3 residues: CASSSREEETQYF. CDR3 sequence (DNA): TGTGCCAGCAGCTCTCGGGAAGAAGAGACCCAGTACTTC. This chain uses TRBV7-9 with TRBJ2-5; D is possibly TRBD2 (5 bases). The germline V gene has CDR1 SEHNR and CDR2 FQNEAQ (reference sequence). CDR3 length equals 13 residues. V shed 4 bases and J shed 3 bases, with 9 bases lying between them.

The table lists this clone with a few counts. The genes are TRBV19 and TRBJ1-2; 8 positions match TRBD1. Trimming at V came to 10 bases and at J to 10 bases, leaving 11 bases not matched to a gene. Per the germline V gene, CDR1 is LNHDA and CDR2 is SQIVND (reference sequence). CDR3 size: 12 residues. CDR3 nucleotides: TGTGCCATAACCCGGGACAGGTGGAACTACACCTTC. This sequence encodes CAITRDRWNYTF.